This TCR beta chain was found in a study of T-cell reconstitution after alpha-beta-depleted transplantation in children (dated by TCRdb to about 2016). For the study in its entirety: Using TCR repertoire profiling, the study quantitatively followed how T-cell immune reconstitution unfolded in children after TCRalphabeta/CD19-depleted allogeneic hematopoietic cell transplantation. The paper as a whole reports these results and caveats: The frequencies of hyperexpanded clones fell over the following months, and after one year, T-cell counts and TCRbeta diversity were mostly attributed to newly produced T cells. The high TCRbeta diversity at day 60 in some patients was ascribed to recipient T cells and intrathymic progenitors that had survived conditioning. About two months after transplant, the apparently early recovery of alphabetaT-cell counts reportedly depended on just several hundred clones that had expanded rapidly and came from non-depleted graft cells.

The method was PCR. The data were produced on an Illumina HiSeq 2500. TCR libraries were prepared with molecular barcoding, using unique molecular identifiers to normalize TCRbeta repertoire quantification. TCRdb ran its own pipeline on the public reads, namely fastp trimming at Q25 and MiXCR clone calling, and kept in-frame beta chains. One record per CDR3 amino acid sequence lists the most common genes and DNA. The sample contains fewer than 500,000 distinct CDR3 sequences, 43% of them found a single time. The top ten clonotypes cover roughly 27% of the sample. Turning to this clonotype: Its antigen remains undetermined. No much larger clone exists at a distance of one base, and base qualities are not known.

The CDR3 has 14 amino acids, counting the end cysteine and phenylalanine. Only the CDR3 DNA is retained, 42 bases long and in frame from the first base. V is reduced by 3 bases and J by 5 bases, leaving a spacing of 11 bases between them. The CDR1 and CDR2 encoded by the germline V gene are MDHEN and SYDVKM. Per the publication, the treatment or condition label means: allogeneic hematopoietic cell transplantation with graft depleted of TCRalphabeta T cells and CD19 B cells. The transplant recipients were children given TCRalphabeta/CD19-depleted allogeneic hematopoietic cell grafts. The receptor comes from a girl aged 2 to 9 with aplastic anemia, due to receive a stem cell transplant. The sequence joins TRBV28 to TRBJ2-1, with TRBD1 tentatively as D gene (7 bases match). Source: PBMCs, taken before TCRalphabeta/CD19-depleted stem cell transplant. Here is the DNA: TGTGCCAGCAGTTTTCAGGGGGGCCACAATGAGCAGTTCTTC. Protein translation: CASSFQGGHNEQFF.